This T cell receptor beta chain was captured in a study of T-cell reconstitution after alpha-beta-depleted transplantation in children. Using unique molecular identifiers, the investigators prepared the TCRbeta library. TCRdb used MiXCR to reprocess the PCR reads, holding one entry per CDR3 protein. The profile shows about 360,000 distinct CDR3 sequences, 13% of them singletons. V shed 9 bases and J shed 9 bases, with 14 bases lying between them. This CDR3 has 13 amino acids. Per the germline V gene, CDR1 is KGHDR and CDR2 is SFDVKD. This clonotype was sampled from a human donor who donated a stem cell graft to a child with Fanconi anemia. The V call is TRBV24-1, the J call TRBJ1-6, with a weak D call TRBD1 (6 bases). The source material was PBMCs, sampled from the stem cell graft. The CDR3 coding sequence is TGTGCCACCCAGGCTCAGGGGAGTTCACCCCTCCACTTT. Protein: CATQAQGSSPLHF.